This TCR beta chain was sequenced for a study of beta chain features in type 1 diabetes. Study-wide results and limits: There were fewer insertions and more deletions at the VDJ junctions of type 1 diabetes patients. Cells expressing TCR highly could be over-represented by cDNA sequencing. For Type 1 diabetes patients, all four CD4+ subsets carried TCRB CDR3s that were moderately but significantly shorter.

The whole isolated RNA underwent reverse transcription, so sequencing captured expressed TCRB transcripts. The repertoire was sequenced with immunoSEQ multiplex PCR; TCRdb's copy has only in-frame clones and lacks some. The sample comprises about 280,000 clones, roughly 15% of which are singletons, and approximately 0.015% rests with the top ten. Germline V CDR1 and CDR2: SEHNR, FQNEAQ (reference sequence). CDR3 length: 16 amino acids. V gave up 5 bases and J gave up 6 bases, with 20 bases separating them. This clone was detected only a few times. Antigen unknown. Sample: naive CD4+ T cells from blood. This receptor was obtained from a man aged 18 to 30 with type 1 diabetes. The chain employs TRBV7-9 and TRBJ2-1; D perhaps matches TRBD1 (6 bases). CDR3 sequence: CASSPPGDSQGNEQFF. Written as DNA, the CDR3 is TGTGCCAGCAGCCCCCCCGGCGACTCACAGGGCAATGAGCAGTTCTTC.